This TCR beta chain was sequenced in a study of T cells in Graves' hyperthyroidism and ophthalmopathy. Trimming took 8 bases from V and 7 from J; bases not matched to a gene: 13. Germline V gene sequence: CDR1 SQVTM, CDR2 ANQGSEA. The CDR3 has 15 amino acids. This clonotype was observed at least ten times. RNA transcripts yielded amplified TCR beta CDR3 regions. The HTBI primer set drove a first-round RT-PCR of the TCR CDR3. One entry per CDR3 protein, called by TCRdb with MiXCR from the multiplex PCR reads. The sample shows around 450,000 distinct CDR3 sequences, about a sixth of them seen only once. Not enrolled were patients with uncontrolled infection, other autoimmune disease, pregnancy or lactation.

The chain recombines TRBV29-1 with TRBJ2-7; TRBD2 matches 14 bases. The sample taken for sequencing was blood. This clonotype was obtained from a woman aged 18-29 years with Graves' hyperthyroidism. In DNA, the CDR3 is TGCAGCACAGGAGTGACTAGCGGGAGGGCGGAAGAGCAGTACTTC. The encoded protein is CSTGVTSGRAEEQYF.